This paragraph reports one TCR beta chain. This record belongs to a study of control samples from healthy donors and cancer patients. The germline V gene has CDR1 MNHNY and CDR2 SVGAGI (reference sequence). This CDR3 is built from 14 residues. V dropped 6 bases and J dropped 2; count of bases not matched to a gene: 6. Some clones are missing from TCRdb's copy, which holds only in-frame ones; the method was immunoSEQ multiplex PCR. The repertoire has around 140,000 clones, 85% to 90% of them found once; the top ten carry approximately 8%. This receptor was obtained from a man aged 45-65 years with head and neck cancer. The J gene is TRBJ2-7, the V gene TRBV6-6; 8 positions match TRBD1. The sequencing input was PBMCs. CDR3 sequence reads: CASRLPTGAYEQYF. CDR3 in DNA: TGTGCCAGCAGGCTACCGACAGGGGCCTACGAGCAGTACTTC.